These 18 T cell receptor beta chains came from one sample sequenced in a study of beta chain features in type 1 diabetes. Expressed TCRB transcripts got sequenced, as all isolated RNA was reverse transcribed. Generated by immunoSEQ multiplex PCR, the TCRdb table keeps only in-frame clones and is missing some. The sample yields almost 350,000 clones, roughly 8% seen once. The sequencing input was central memory CD4+ T cells from blood. The receptors shown here come from a young woman in good health.

This clone was observed a handful of times. The CDR3 spells CASSPSPESGNEQFF. In nucleotides, the CDR3 is TGTGCCAGCAGCCCAAGCCCGGAATCGGGAAATGAGCAGTTCTTC. This chain connects TRBV7-3 to TRBJ2-1; D is possibly TRBD2 (5 bases). The CDR3 consists of 15 residues. V lost 5 bases and J lost 7, with 18 bases in between. CDR1 and CDR2 (germline): SGHTA, FQGTGA.

In DNA form, the CDR3 reads TGTGCCAGCAGTGAAGCCGGGTTTCGCACTGAAGCTTTCTTT. It is translated as CASSEAGFRTEAFF. The J gene is TRBJ1-1, the V gene TRBV6-1; D gene uncertain. Germline V CDR1 and CDR2: MNHNS, SASEGT. This CDR3 region has 14 residues. With 0 bases removed from V and 4 bases from J, the gap between germline ends came to 9 bases.

There are a few counts of this clone. The chain joins TRBV29-1 to TRBJ1-1, with a possible D match to TRBD1 (6 bases). The CDR3 length is 12 residues. Germline V gene lookup returns CDR1 SQVTM and CDR2 ANQGSEA. V lost 3 bases to trimming and J lost 8 bases, with 13 bases between them. CDR3 sequence reads: CSVDVQGVEAFF. The CDR3 DNA sequence: TGCAGCGTTGATGTACAGGGCGTGGAAGCTTTCTTT.

The chain recombines TRBV5-4 with TRBJ2-3; possible D gene TRBD2, 6 bases. Germline CDR1 is SGHNT and CDR2 is YYREEE (reference sequence). The V end was cut by 3 bases, the J end by 2 bases, with 13 bases between. The CDR3 has 15 amino acids. In DNA form, the CDR3 reads TGTGCCAGCAGCTCCGGAGGGACCGTCACAGATACGCAGTATTTT. This translates into CASSSGGTVTDTQYF.

This clone occurred many times. V and J are TRBV11-2 and TRBJ2-3; D is unresolved. This CDR3 region has 15 residues. Trimming took off 2 bases at V and 1 base at J, with 10 bases between the two ends. CDR1 is SGHAT, CDR2 FQNNGV, per germline. CDR3 DNA sequence: TGTGCCAGCAGCTTATTGCCGGTTGGCACAGATACGCAGTATTTT. Translated, it gives CASSLLPVGTDTQYF.

This clone occurred a few times. This CDR3 is also generated by other DNA sequences in the sample. The J gene is TRBJ2-3, the V gene TRBV4-2; weak D call: TRBD1 (6 bases). The CDR3 covers 14 residues. CDR1 is LGHNA, CDR2 YNFKEQ, per germline. The V end was cut by 4 bases, the J end by 0 bases, with 8 bases between. The DNA of the CDR3 is TGTGCCAGCAGCCCGGACAGAAGCACAGATACGCAGTATTTT. Translation: CASSPDRSTDTQYF.

The gene calls are TRBV5-1 and TRBJ2-3; D call uncertain. Trimming pared 0 bases from V and 6 bases from J, leaving 14 bases between. The CDR3 runs 15 residues. From germline, CDR1 is SGHRS and CDR2 YFSETQ. The CDR3, as DNA: TGCGCCAGCAGCTTGGCCGATATCACCCAGGATACGCAGTATTTT. It codes for CASSLADITQDTQYF.

This clone was seen a handful of times. V gene TRBV28 combines with J gene TRBJ1-2; 9 nucleotides agree with TRBD1. The germline V gene encodes CDR1 MDHEN and CDR2 SYDVKM. The junction had 7 bases not matched to a gene; V was cut back by 10 bases and J by 1 base. The CDR3 runs to 14 residues. The CDR3 coding sequence is TGTGCCACCGCGGGACAGGGCCATAACTATGGCTACACCTTC. Translation gives CATAGQGHNYGYTF.

The CDR3 bases are TGTGCCAGCAGTTACAGCAGGGAAGGCTACGAGCAGTACTTC. It specifies CASSYSREGYEQYF. This chain connects TRBV6-5 to TRBJ2-7, with a tentative D call TRBD1 (5 bases). This CDR3 contains 14 residues. CDR1 and CDR2 from the germline V gene are MNHEY and SVGAGI. Trimming stripped 2 bases from V and 3 bases from J, with 11 bases between.

The genes are TRBV7-3 and TRBJ2-2; 8 positions agree with TRBD2. V shed 2 bases and J 6 bases; nucleotides not matched to a gene: 8. This CDR3 has 16 amino acids. From germline, CDR1 is SGHTA and CDR2 FQGTGA. For the CDR3, the DNA is TGTGCCAGCAGCTTAGTAAGCGGGAGTTTCGCCGGGGAGCTGTTTTTT. This translates into CASSLVSGSFAGELFF.

The V and J genes are TRBV6-1 and TRBJ2-7; 7 positions agree with TRBD1. Germline assignment: CDR1 MNHNS and CDR2 SASEGT. The CDR3 is 14 residues long. The V segment lost 8 bases and the J segment 4 bases; nucleotides outside the gene matches: 11. The CDR3 loop reads CASGSGTAKYEQYF. The CDR3 DNA reads as TGTGCCAGCGGCTCCGGGACAGCTAAATACGAGCAGTACTTC.

The CDR3 nucleotides are TGCGCCAGCAGCTTGGGAGGTAGCGGGAGGTCCCGCACAGATACGCAGTATTTT. Translation: CASSLGGSGRSRTDTQYF. The rearrangement uses TRBV5-1 and TRBJ2-3; 10 nucleotides line up with TRBD2. The germline CDR1 and CDR2 sequences are SGHRS and YFSETQ. The CDR3 totals 18 residues. The V segment lost 0 bases and the J segment 1 base; nucleotides outside the gene matches: 8.

This clone turned up a few times. One junction end does not reproduce the germline sequence, and a read error may be involved. The chain is built from TRBV7-7 and TRBJ2-7, with D perhaps given as TRBD1 or TRBD2 (5 bases each). The CDR3 has 14 residues. Germline CDR1 SSHAT, CDR2 FNYEAQ (reference sequence). This CDR3 reads CASTLGTDSYEQYF. The CDR3 DNA reads as TGTGCTAGCACTCTCGGGACGGACTCCTACGAGCAGTACTTC.

This rearrangement joins TRBV6-6 to TRBJ2-2, with 12 bases fitting TRBD2. The J segment lost 6 bases and the V segment lost 6 bases, leaving 5 bases of the junction unmatched. This CDR3 region has 15 residues. Germline V gene sequence: CDR1 MNHNY, CDR2 SVGAGI (reference sequence). The CDR3 is CASRPGTSGSGELFF. DNA of the CDR3: TGTGCCAGCAGGCCAGGGACTAGCGGGTCCGGGGAGCTGTTTTTT.

This clone was observed once. This sequence joins TRBV7-6 and TRBJ2-7; 14 nucleotides match TRBD2. From germline, CDR1 is SGHVS and CDR2 FNYEAQ. The V segment lost 4 bases and the J segment 9 bases; nucleotides outside the gene matches: 11. This CDR3 has 16 amino acids. The CDR3 nucleotides are TGTGCCAGCAGCTCCCCGGGGACTAGCGGGAGCGGTGGGCAGTACTTC. Encoded protein: CASSSPGTSGSGGQYF.

This clone was counted many times. The chain uses TRBV7-2 and TRBJ1-5; 7 bases are shared with TRBD1. The germline gives CDR1 SGHTA, CDR2 FQGNSA. The CDR3 runs 16 residues. The V segment lost 1 base and the J segment 3 bases; nucleotides outside the gene matches: 6. CDR3: CASSLVATGPNQPQHF. The CDR3 coding sequence is TGTGCCAGCAGCTTAGTGGCGACAGGGCCCAATCAGCCCCAGCATTTT. Full variable domain (remainder filled in from reference TRBV7-2 and TRBJ1-5): GAGVSQSPSNKVTEKGKDVELRCDPISGHTALYWYRQSLGQGLEFLIYFQGNSAPDKSGLPSDRFSAERTGGSVSTLTIQRTQQEDSAVYLCASSLVATGPNQPQHFGDGTRLSIL.

The chain is built from TRBV9 and TRBJ1-3; D not certain. Germline V CDR1 and CDR2: SGDLS, YYNGEE. The CDR3 is 14 amino acids. V lost 0 bases, J lost 7 bases, and 11 bases lay in between. Written as DNA, the CDR3 is TGTGCCAGCAGCGTAGCGCGGTTTGGGAACACCATATATTTT. This gives the protein CASSVARFGNTIYF.

The chain is built from TRBV7-3 and TRBJ2-3; the D is unclear. The germline V gene has CDR1 SGHTA and CDR2 FQGTGA. The CDR3 runs to 13 residues. Trimming removed 1 base from V and 6 bases from J, with 8 bases in between. The CDR3 is CASSLMFSDTQYF. CDR3 nucleotide sequence: TGTGCCAGCAGCTTAATGTTTTCGGATACGCAGTATTTT.